Listed below are T cell receptor beta chains from one sample, sequenced in a study of T cell repertoires in cytomegalovirus infection. TCRdb processed the reads anew with MiXCR; each CDR3 protein has one entry. Of some 220,000 distinct CDR3 sequences listed, around an eighth are singletons. The sample comprised PBMCs. Receptor source: a human donor in good health (CMV status not recorded). Some clones in this sample may be carry-over from other donors' samples. Both conserved end residues are part of each CDR3. Each record gives: V gene, clone size, CDR3 length, D gene, J gene, CDR3 protein, CDR3 DNA. The D gene is left open where the match is weak. Rows give clone size only sometimes, using once, few, many, or a class for an expanded clone.

V gene: TRBV7-6
clone size: many
CDR3 length: 14
D gene: NA
J gene: TRBJ1-1
CDR3 protein: CASSRDSMNTEAFF
CDR3 DNA: TGTGCCAGCAGCAGGGATAGTATGAACACTGAAGCTTTCTTT

V gene: TRBV5-6
clone size: many
CDR3 length: 14
D gene: TRBD1
J gene: TRBJ2-2
CDR3 protein: CASSPDRGNGELFF
CDR3 DNA: TGTGCCAGCAGCCCGGACAGGGGGAACGGGGAGCTGTTTTTT

V gene: TRBV20-1
clone size: many
CDR3 length: 15
D gene: NA
J gene: TRBJ1-1
CDR3 protein: CSARDLRELNTEAFF
CDR3 DNA: TGCAGTGCTAGAGATCTGAGAGAACTGAACACTGAAGCTTTCTTT

V gene: TRBV11-2
clone size: few
CDR3 length: 15
D gene: TRBD2
J gene: TRBJ2-2
CDR3 protein: CASSLEAGLTGELFF
CDR3 DNA: TGTGCCAGCAGCTTAGAAGCGGGACTCACCGGGGAGCTGTTTTTT

V gene: TRBV2
clone size: many
CDR3 length: 11
D gene: NA
J gene: TRBJ2-5
CDR3 protein: CAGGNTETQYF
CDR3 DNA: TGTGCCGGGGGGAATACGGAGACCCAGTACTTC

V gene: TRBV7-2
clone size: many
CDR3 length: 14
D gene: NA
J gene: TRBJ1-2
CDR3 protein: CASSPLLRGYGYTF
CDR3 DNA: TGTGCCAGCAGCCCCCTACTGAGGGGCTATGGCTACACCTTC

V gene: TRBV12-3/TRBV12-4
clone size: many
CDR3 length: 14
D gene: NA
J gene: TRBJ1-1
CDR3 protein: CASSPDSVGGEAFF
CDR3 DNA: TGTGCCAGCAGCCCGGACAGCGTGGGGGGTGAAGCTTTCTTT

V gene: TRBV7-2
clone size: many
CDR3 length: 18
D gene: TRBD2
J gene: TRBJ2-3
CDR3 protein: CASSLGSGGTSGTDTQYF
CDR3 DNA: TGTGCCAGCAGCTTGGGCAGCGGGGGGACGTCGGGCACAGATACGCAGTATTTT

V gene: TRBV2
clone size: NA
CDR3 length: 14
D gene: TRBD1
J gene: TRBJ2-1
CDR3 protein: CASTLGQLYNEQFF
CDR3 DNA: TGTGCCAGCACCCTGGGACAGTTGTACAATGAGCAGTTCTTC

V gene: TRBV4-3
clone size: many
CDR3 length: 12
D gene: NA
J gene: TRBJ2-7
CDR3 protein: CASSQGGREQYF
CDR3 DNA: TGCGCCAGCAGCCAGGGAGGTCGGGAGCAGTACTTC

V gene: TRBV27
clone size: many
CDR3 length: 12
D gene: NA
J gene: TRBJ2-2
CDR3 protein: CASSHRLGELFF
CDR3 DNA: TGTGCCAGCAGTCATCGACTAGGGGAGCTGTTTTTT

V gene: TRBV18
clone size: many
CDR3 length: 14
D gene: TRBD1
J gene: TRBJ2-7
CDR3 protein: CASSFGQATYEQYF
CDR3 DNA: TGTGCCAGCTCATTCGGACAGGCTACCTACGAGCAGTACTTC

V gene: TRBV7-8
clone size: many
CDR3 length: 14
D gene: NA
J gene: TRBJ2-5
CDR3 protein: CASSLEPVQETQYF
CDR3 DNA: TGTGCCAGCAGCTTAGAACCAGTCCAAGAGACCCAGTACTTC

V gene: TRBV7-2
clone size: many
CDR3 length: 15
D gene: TRBD1
J gene: TRBJ1-6
CDR3 protein: CASSPSAGGHSPLHF
CDR3 DNA: TGTGCCAGCAGCCCCTCCGCAGGGGGACATTCACCCCTCCACTTT

V gene: TRBV12-3/TRBV12-4
clone size: few
CDR3 length: 14
D gene: TRBD1
J gene: TRBJ2-7
CDR3 protein: CASSLAGQGNEQYF
CDR3 DNA: TGTGCCAGCAGTTTAGCCGGACAGGGTAACGAGCAGTACTTC

V gene: TRBV6-2/TRBV6-3
clone size: NA
CDR3 length: 16
D gene: NA
J gene: TRBJ1-6
CDR3 protein: CASSLRGNSLNSPLHF
CDR3 DNA: TGTGCCAGCAGTCTCCGGGGTAATTCCCTTAATTCACCCCTCCACTTT

V gene: TRBV27
clone size: NA
CDR3 length: 14
D gene: NA
J gene: TRBJ2-7
CDR3 protein: CASSRGAGPYEQYF
CDR3 DNA: TGTGCCAGCAGTAGGGGAGCGGGTCCCTACGAGCAGTACTTC

V gene: TRBV7-2
clone size: many
CDR3 length: 16
D gene: NA
J gene: TRBJ2-1
CDR3 protein: CASSLAGSSSYNEQFF
CDR3 DNA: TGTGCCAGCAGCTTAGCCGGGAGTAGCTCCTACAATGAGCAGTTCTTC

V gene: TRBV7-3
clone size: NA
CDR3 length: 14
D gene: NA
J gene: TRBJ1-1
CDR3 protein: CASGNGAMNTEAFF
CDR3 DNA: TGTGCCAGCGGTAACGGGGCCATGAACACTGAAGCTTTCTTT

V gene: TRBV20-1
clone size: NA
CDR3 length: 13
D gene: NA
J gene: TRBJ2-1
CDR3 protein: CSARPGSGDEQFF
CDR3 DNA: TGCAGTGCTCGACCCGGATCGGGCGATGAGCAGTTCTTC

V gene: TRBV28
clone size: many
CDR3 length: 11
D gene: NA
J gene: TRBJ2-7
CDR3 protein: CASTLLHEQYF
CDR3 DNA: TGTGCCAGCACACTACTTCACGAGCAGTACTTC